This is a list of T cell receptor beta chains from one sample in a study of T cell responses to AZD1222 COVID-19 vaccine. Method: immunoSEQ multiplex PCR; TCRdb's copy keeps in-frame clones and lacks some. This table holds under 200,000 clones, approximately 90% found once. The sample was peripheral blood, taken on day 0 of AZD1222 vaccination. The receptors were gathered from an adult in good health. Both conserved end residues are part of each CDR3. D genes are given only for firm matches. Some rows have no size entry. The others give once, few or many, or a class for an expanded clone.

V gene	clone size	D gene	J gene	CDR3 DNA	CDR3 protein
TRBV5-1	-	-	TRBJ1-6	TGCGCCAGCAGCTTGGGAGGGGGCTCCTATAATTCACCCCTCCACTTT	CASSLGGGSYNSPLHF
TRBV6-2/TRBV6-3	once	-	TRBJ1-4	TGTGCCAGCAGTTCAGGGCGCCGCGCAACTAATGAAAAACTGTTTTTT	CASSSGRRATNEKLFF
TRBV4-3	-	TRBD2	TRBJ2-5	TGCGCCAGCAGCCAAGACTATGCGGGGGGGGATGAAGAGACCCAGTACTTC	CASSQDYAGGDEETQYF
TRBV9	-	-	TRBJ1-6	TGTGCCAGCAGCGAGACATTCTATAATTCACCCCTCCACTTT	CASSETFYNSPLHF
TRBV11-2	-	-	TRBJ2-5	TGTGCCAGCAGCCGACTCGAGGGGACCCAGTACTTC	CASSRLEGTQYF
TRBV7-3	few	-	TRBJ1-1	TGTGCCAGCAGCTTTTCCCGGGGAGCTTTCTTT	CASSFSRGAFF
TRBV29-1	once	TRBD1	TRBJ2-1	TGCAGCGTTGAGAAGTTCGGACAGGGCGATGAGCAGTTCTTC	CSVEKFGQGDEQFF
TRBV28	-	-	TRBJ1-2	TGTGCCAGCAGTTTATTCAGCCGGCCATCCCTCTATGGCTACACCTTC	CASSLFSRPSLYGYTF
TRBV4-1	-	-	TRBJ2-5	TGCGCCAGCAGCCAGATGACTGACAGAACTTCTTCCCTAGGGACCCAGTACTTC	CASSQMTDRTSSLGTQYF
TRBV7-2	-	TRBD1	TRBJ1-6	TGTGCCAGCAGCTCTCTGCGACAGGGGGCTGCACCCCTCCACTTT	CASSSLRQGAAPLHF
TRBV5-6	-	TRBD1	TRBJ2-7	TGTGCCAGCAGCTTGGATCCGACAGGGGAAACCTACGAGCAGTACTTC	CASSLDPTGETYEQYF
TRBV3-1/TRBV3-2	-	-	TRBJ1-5	TGTGCCAGCAGAACAGGGTTTTACAATCAGCCCCAGCATTTT	CASRTGFYNQPQHF
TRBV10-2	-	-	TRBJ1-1	TGCGCCAGCAGTGAGTCCTTTGGGCAGGGGTTAACTGAAGCTTTCTTT	CASSESFGQGLTEAFF
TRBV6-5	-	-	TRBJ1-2	TGTGCCAGCAGTTACTCGAATACAGGCTATGGCTACACCTTC	CASSYSNTGYGYTF
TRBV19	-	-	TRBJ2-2	TGTGCCAGTAGTATCACAACCCCGGGGACCGGGGAGCTGTTTTTT	CASSITTPGTGELFF
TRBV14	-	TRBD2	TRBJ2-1	TGTGCCAGCAGCCAAGATCTTCTAGCGGGGGGGCGTTATCATGAGCAGTTCTTC	CASSQDLLAGGRYHEQFF
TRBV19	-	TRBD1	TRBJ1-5	TGTGCCAGTATGGAGGGGGCGCGGGGTAATCAGCCCCAGCATTTT	CASMEGARGNQPQHF
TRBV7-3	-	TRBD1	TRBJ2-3	TGTGCCAGCAGCCTCACAGGGGGCACGCAGTATTTT	CASSLTGGTQYF
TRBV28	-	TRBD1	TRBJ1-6	TGTGCCAGCAGTTTGGACAGGGGACTCTATAATTCACCCCTCCACTTT	CASSLDRGLYNSPLHF
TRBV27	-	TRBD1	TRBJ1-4	TGTGCCAGCGGAGAACGTCCCGGGACAGGGGCAACTAATGAAAAACTGTTTTTT	CASGERPGTGATNEKLFF
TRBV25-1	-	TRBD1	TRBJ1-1	TGTGCCAGTAAACAGGGGGCTCAGGCTTTCTTT	CASKQGAQAFF
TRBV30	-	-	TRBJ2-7	TGTGCCTGGCAGGAGAGCGCCTACGAGCAGTACTTC	CAWQESAYEQYF
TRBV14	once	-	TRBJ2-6	TGTGCCAGCAGCCAAGAGGCAGGGTTTCGGTCTGGGGCCAACGTCCTGACTTTC	CASSQEAGFRSGANVLTF
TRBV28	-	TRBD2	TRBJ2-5	TGTGCCAGCAGAATACTAGCGCTTGGCCAAGAGACCCAGTACTTC	CASRILALGQETQYF
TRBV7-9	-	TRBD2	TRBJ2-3	TGTGCCAGCAGCTTAGGACTAGCGGGGAACACAGATACGCAGTATTTT	CASSLGLAGNTDTQYF
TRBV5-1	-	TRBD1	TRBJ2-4	TGCGCCAGCAGCTTCCAGGGGACAGGGTTAGCCAAAAACATTCAGTACTTC	CASSFQGTGLAKNIQYF
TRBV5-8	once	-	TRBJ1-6	TGTGCCAGCACGGGGAGCTCCTATAATTCACCCCTCCACTTT	CASTGSSYNSPLHF
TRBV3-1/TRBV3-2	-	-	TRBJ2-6	TGTGCCAGCAGCCAGGTCGGGACGGGGGCCAACGTCCTGACTTTC	CASSQVGTGANVLTF
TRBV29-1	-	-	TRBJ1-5	TGCAGCGTTGGAATGGAGATCAATCAGCCCCAGCATTTT	CSVGMEINQPQHF
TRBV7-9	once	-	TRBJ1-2	TGTGCCAGCAGCTCAGTGAAAGCTAACTATGGCTACACCTTC	CASSSVKANYGYTF
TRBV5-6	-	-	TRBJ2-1	TGTGCCAGCAGCTTGGATGGTGGTTTCGGGGACCCCTATGATGAGCAGTTCTTC	CASSLDGGFGDPYDEQFF
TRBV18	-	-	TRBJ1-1	TGTGCCAGCTCACCAGGACGGGACACTCTTGAAGCTTTCTTT	CASSPGRDTLEAFF
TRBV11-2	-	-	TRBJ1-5	TGTGCCAGCAGCTTACCGAACAATCAGCCCCAGCATTTT	CASSLPNNQPQHF
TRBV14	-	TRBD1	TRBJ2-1	TGTGCCAGCAGCCCATATCTAGGACAGGAGAACAATGAGCAGTTCTTC	CASSPYLGQENNEQFF
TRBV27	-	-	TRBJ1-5	TGTGCCAGCAGTTTACATGGACAGCCCCAGCATTTT	CASSLHGQPQHF
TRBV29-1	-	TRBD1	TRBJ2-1	TGCAGCGTTGTGGGACAGGATTCCAATGAGCAGTTCTTC	CSVVGQDSNEQFF
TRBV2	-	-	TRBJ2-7	TGTGCCAGCAGGACGACAAATTACGAGCAGTACTTC	CASRTTNYEQYF
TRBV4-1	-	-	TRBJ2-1	TGCGCCAGCAGCCAAGGGCCGGCTCGTAGCTCCTACAATGAGCAGTTCTTC	CASSQGPARSSYNEQFF
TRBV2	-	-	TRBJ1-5	TGTGCCAGCAGGGTTGCTGGGGATCAGCCCCAGCATTTT	CASRVAGDQPQHF
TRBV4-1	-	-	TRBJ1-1	TGCGCCAGCAGCCGGGGACTAAGAGAAACTCTAACTGAAGCTTTCTTT	CASSRGLRETLTEAFF
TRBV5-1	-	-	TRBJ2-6	TGCGCCAGCAGCTCGACCGCCGACAGACCCTCTGGGGCCAACGTCCTGACTTTC	CASSSTADRPSGANVLTF
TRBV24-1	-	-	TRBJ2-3	TGTGCCACCAGTGATTTGAAGTTTGCTAGCACAGATACGCAGTATTTT	CATSDLKFASTDTQYF
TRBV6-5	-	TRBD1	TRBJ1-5	TGTGCCAGCAGGGTGACAGGGCGCAATCAGCCCCAGCATTTT	CASRVTGRNQPQHF
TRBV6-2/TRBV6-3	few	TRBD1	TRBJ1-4	TGTGCCAGCAGTACCACAGGGGTTTCCGAAAAACTGTTTTTT	CASSTTGVSEKLFF
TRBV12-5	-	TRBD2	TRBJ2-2	TGTGCTAGTGGTTTGGCCGCACTACCGGGACTAGCGGGGGGTTGGACCGGGGAGCTGTTTTTT	CASGLAALPGLAGGWTGELFF
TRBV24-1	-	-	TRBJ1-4	TGTGCCACCAGTGTACGGGATGGATCCGAAAAACTGTTTTTT	CATSVRDGSEKLFF
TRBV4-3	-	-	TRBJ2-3	TGCGCCAGCAGCCAAGAATGGAGTCGGGGGCCAACCACAGATACGCAGTATTTT	CASSQEWSRGPTTDTQYF
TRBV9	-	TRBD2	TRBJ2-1	TGTGCCAGCAGCGGAGAATGGGGGGGACGAGCAAACAATGAGCAGTTCTTC	CASSGEWGGRANNEQFF
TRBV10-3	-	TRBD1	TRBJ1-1	TGTGCCACCCAGGGGGCGAACACTGAAGCTTTCTTT	CATQGANTEAFF